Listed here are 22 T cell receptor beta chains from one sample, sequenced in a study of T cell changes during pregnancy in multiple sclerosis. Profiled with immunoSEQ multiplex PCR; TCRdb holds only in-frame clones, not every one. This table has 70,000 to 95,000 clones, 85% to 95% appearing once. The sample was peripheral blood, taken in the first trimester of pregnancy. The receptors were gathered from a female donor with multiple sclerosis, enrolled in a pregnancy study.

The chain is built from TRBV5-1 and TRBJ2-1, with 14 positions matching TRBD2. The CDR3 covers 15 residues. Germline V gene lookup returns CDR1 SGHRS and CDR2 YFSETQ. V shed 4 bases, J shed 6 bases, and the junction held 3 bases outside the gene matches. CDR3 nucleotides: TGCGCCAGCAGCAGGACTAGCGGGGGGTTCAATGAGCAGTTCTTC. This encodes CASSRTSGGFNEQFF. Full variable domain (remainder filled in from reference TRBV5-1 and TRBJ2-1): KAGVTQTPRYLIKTRGQQVTLSCSPISGHRSVSWYQQTPGQGLQFLFEYFSETQRNKGNFPGRFSGRQFSNSRSEMNVSTLELGDSALYLCASSRTSGGFNEQFFGPGTRLTVL.

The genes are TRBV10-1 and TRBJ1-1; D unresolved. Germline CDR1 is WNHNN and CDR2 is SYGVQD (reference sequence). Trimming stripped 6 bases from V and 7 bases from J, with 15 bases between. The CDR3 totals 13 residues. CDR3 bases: TGCGCCAGCAGCCCCGGGAGGGAAGGTGAAGCTTTCTTT. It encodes CASSPGREGEAFF.

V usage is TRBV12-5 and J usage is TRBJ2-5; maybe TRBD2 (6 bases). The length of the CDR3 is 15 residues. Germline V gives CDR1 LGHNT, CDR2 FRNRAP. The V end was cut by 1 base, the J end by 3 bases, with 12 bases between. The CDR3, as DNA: TGTGCTAGTGGTTTGGAGGAGGGCTGGGAAGAGACCCAGTACTTC. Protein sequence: CASGLEEGWEETQYF.

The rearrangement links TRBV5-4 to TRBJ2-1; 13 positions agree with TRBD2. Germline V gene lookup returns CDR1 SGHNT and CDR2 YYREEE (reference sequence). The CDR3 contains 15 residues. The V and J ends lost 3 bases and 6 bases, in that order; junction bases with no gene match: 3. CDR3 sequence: CASSWGLAGTNEQFF. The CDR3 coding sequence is TGTGCCAGCAGCTGGGGACTAGCGGGGACCAATGAGCAGTTCTTC.

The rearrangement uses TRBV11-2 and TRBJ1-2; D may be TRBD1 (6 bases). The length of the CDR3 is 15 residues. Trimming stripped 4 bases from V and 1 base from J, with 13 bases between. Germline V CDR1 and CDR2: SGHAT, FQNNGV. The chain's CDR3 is CASSSAGGLNYGYTF. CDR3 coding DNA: TGTGCCAGCAGCTCCGCGGGGGGCCTTAACTATGGCTACACCTTC.

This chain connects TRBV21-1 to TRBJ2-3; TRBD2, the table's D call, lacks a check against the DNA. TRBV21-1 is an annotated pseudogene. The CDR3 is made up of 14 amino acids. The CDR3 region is CASSKARDSDTQYF. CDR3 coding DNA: TGTGCCAGCAGCAAAGCACGGGATTCGGATACGCAGTATTTT.

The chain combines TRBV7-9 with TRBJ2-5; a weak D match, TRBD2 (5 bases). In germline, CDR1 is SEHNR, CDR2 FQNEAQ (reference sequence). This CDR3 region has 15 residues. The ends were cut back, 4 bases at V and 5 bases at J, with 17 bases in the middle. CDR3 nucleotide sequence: TGTGCCAGCAGCTCCTCTAGCCCCTCGGGGGAGACCCAGTACTTC. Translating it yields CASSSSSPSGETQYF.

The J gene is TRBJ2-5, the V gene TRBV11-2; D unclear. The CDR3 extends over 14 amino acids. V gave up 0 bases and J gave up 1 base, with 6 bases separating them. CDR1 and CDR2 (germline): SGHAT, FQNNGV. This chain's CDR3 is CASSLEAGQETQYF. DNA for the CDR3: TGTGCCAGCAGCTTAGAGGCAGGCCAAGAGACCCAGTACTTC.

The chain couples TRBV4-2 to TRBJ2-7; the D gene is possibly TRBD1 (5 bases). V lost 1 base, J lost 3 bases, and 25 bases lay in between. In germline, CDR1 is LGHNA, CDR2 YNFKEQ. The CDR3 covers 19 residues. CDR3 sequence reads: CASSQGWQGDQVSGYEQYF. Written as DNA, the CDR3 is TGTGCCAGCAGCCAAGGGTGGCAGGGCGACCAGGTGAGTGGCTACGAGCAGTACTTC.

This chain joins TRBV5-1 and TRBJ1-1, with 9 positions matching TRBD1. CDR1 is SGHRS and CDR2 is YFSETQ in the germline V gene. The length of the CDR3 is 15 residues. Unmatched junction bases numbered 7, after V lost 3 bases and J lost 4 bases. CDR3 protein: CASSSPTGGSTEAFF. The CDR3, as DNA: TGCGCCAGCAGCTCCCCGACAGGGGGAAGCACTGAAGCTTTCTTT.

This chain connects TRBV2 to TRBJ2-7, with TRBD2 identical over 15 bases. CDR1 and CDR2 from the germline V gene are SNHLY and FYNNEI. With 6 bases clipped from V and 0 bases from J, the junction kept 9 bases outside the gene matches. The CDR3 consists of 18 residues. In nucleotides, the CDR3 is TGTGCCAGCAGCGGGCCGGGACTAGCGGGGGGCTACTCCTACGAGCAGTACTTC. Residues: CASSGPGLAGGYSYEQYF.

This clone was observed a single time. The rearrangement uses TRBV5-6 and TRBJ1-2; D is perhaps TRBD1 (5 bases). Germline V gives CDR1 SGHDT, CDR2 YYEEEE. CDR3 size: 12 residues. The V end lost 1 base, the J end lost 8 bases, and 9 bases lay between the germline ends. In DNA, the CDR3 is TGTGCCAGCAGCTTGAGCAAGGGGGGCTACACCTTC. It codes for CASSLSKGGYTF.

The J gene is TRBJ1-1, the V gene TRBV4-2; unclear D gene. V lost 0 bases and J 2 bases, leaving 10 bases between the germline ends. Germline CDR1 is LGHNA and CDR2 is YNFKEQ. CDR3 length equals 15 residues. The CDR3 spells CASSQEGTANTEAFF. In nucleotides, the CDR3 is TGTGCCAGCAGCCAAGAGGGTACAGCCAACACTGAAGCTTTCTTT.

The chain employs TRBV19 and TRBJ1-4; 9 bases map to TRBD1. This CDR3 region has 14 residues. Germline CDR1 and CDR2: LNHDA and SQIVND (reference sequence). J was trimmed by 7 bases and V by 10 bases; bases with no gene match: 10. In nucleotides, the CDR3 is TGTGCCACCGCAACAGGGGGCTCGGGTGAAAAACTGTTTTTT. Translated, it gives CATATGGSGEKLFF.

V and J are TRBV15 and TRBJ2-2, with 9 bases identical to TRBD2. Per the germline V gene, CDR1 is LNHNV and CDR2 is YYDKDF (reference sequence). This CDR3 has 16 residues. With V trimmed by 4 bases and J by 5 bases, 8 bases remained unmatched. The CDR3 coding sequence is TGTGCCACCAGCATCTGGGGTCTAGCGGGGACCGGGGAGCTGTTTTTT. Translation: CATSIWGLAGTGELFF.

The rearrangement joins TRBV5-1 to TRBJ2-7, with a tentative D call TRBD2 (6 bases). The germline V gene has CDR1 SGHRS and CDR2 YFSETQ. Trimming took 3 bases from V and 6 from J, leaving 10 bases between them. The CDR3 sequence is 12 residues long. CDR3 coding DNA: TGCGCCAGCAGCTATAATAGCGGCGAGCAGTACTTC. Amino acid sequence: CASSYNSGEQYF.

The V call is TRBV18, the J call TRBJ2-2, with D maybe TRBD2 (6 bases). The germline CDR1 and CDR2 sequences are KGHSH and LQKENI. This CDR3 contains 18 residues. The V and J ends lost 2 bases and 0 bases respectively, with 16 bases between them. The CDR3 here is CASSPGGLWAPNTGELFF. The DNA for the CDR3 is TGTGCCAGCTCACCAGGAGGGCTGTGGGCCCCGAACACCGGGGAGCTGTTTTTT.

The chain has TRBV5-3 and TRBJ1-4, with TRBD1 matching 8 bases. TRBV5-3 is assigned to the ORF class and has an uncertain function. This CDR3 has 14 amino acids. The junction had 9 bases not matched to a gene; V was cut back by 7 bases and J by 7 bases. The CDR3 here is CARGPGGRCEKLFF. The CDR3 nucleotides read TGTGCCAGAGGACCAGGGGGCAGGTGTGAAAAACTGTTTTTT.

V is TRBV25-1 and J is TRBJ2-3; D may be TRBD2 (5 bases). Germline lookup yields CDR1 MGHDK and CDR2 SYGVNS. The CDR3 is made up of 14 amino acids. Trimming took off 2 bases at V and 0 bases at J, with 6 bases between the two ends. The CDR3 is CASSERGSTDTQYF. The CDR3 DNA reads TGTGCCAGCAGTGAACGGGGAAGCACAGATACGCAGTATTTT.

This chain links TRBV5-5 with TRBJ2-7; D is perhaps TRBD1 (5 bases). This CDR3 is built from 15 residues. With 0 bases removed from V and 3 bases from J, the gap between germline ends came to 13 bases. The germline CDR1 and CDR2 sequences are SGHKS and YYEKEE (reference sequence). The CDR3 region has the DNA TGTGCCAGCAGCTTGGCCCTTGGTAGGGGCTACGAGCAGTACTTC. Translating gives CASSLALGRGYEQYF.

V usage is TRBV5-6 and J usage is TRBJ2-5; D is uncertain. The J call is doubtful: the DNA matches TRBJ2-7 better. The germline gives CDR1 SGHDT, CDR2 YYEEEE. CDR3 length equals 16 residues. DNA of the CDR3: TGTGCCAGCAGCTTGGTACGACTGACCGAGCCTGTCGAGCAGTACTTC. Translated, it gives CASSLVRLTEPVEQYF.

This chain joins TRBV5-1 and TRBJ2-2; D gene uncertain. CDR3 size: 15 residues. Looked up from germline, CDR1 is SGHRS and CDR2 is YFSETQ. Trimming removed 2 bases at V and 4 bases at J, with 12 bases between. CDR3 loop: CASSLDSLPTGELFF. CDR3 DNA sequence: TGCGCCAGCAGCTTAGACTCCCTGCCCACCGGGGAGCTGTTTTTT.